The T cell receptor beta chain described here comes from a study of blood T cells in healthy people across ages. The second PCR ran about 6 to 12 cycles with a sample-barcoded 5' primer and J-beta primers. TCRdb re-called the 5' RACE reads with MiXCR, one entry per CDR3 protein. The sample has around 1,500,000 distinct CDR3 sequences, roughly 40% seen once. A few counts support this clonotype. Its matching antigen is unknown. Notes on the study in general: Naive CD4+ cells and diversity were both higher in long-lived donors than in aged donors. With donor CMV status unknown, expanded clonotype changes were possibly confounded.

The V segment lost 3 bases and the J segment 1 base; nucleotides outside the gene matches: 7. The CDR3 spans 17 residues. Germline CDR1 is SGHRS and CDR2 is YFSETQ. Isolation yielded PBMCs, at least 7 million per sample, in every case. The chain combines TRBV5-1 with TRBJ2-7; 13 nucleotides align to TRBD2. Sequences were obtained from blood. This receptor was taken from a young woman in good health. DNA for the CDR3: TGCGCCAGCAGCTCGTGGACTAGCGGGGGCTCTTCCTACGAGCAGTACTTC. Protein product: CASSSWTSGGSSYEQYF.